This entry describes one TCR beta chain. As yet, its antigen is unknown. This CDR3 spans 12 amino acids. V lost 5 bases, J lost 6 bases, and 9 bases lay in between. These data are taken from a study of identical twins. Study results and limitations: The presence of invariant MAIT and iNKT cells could partly confound analyses of zero-insertion sequences.

Template switching added a universal primer binding site, and final cDNA carried unique molecular identifiers. TCRdb independently ran MiXCR on the 5' RACE reads; one entry per CDR3 protein. This sample has some 690,000 distinct CDR3 sequences; approximately 22% occur once, and the top ten carry about 4.5%. These data also featured in a second study, about T cells expressing NK-cell markers. From that study: TCR beta repertoires came from sorted CD3+CD56+NKG2C+, CD3+CD56+NKG2C- and CD3+CD56-NKG2C+ T cells.

The sequenced material came from PBMCs. The clonotype comes from a woman in her late teens or twenties in good health. The genes are TRBV12-3 or TRBV12-4 and TRBJ2-3; D ambiguous. CDR3 DNA: TGTGCCAGCAGTCTTTCCTTCGATACGCAGTATTTT. This translates into CASSLSFDTQYF.